The present T cell receptor beta chain was sequenced within a study of OX40 agonist ivuxolimab in advanced cancers. About the study: Patients were infused with ivuxolimab every 2 weeks at 0.01 to 10 mg/kg.

The trim removed 2 bases at V and 8 bases at J, leaving 9 bases unmatched. The CDR3 is made up of 15 amino acids. From germline, CDR1 is SEHNR and CDR2 FQNEAQ (reference sequence). Sampling times: baseline, cycle 4 day 1, cycle 7 day 1. Concerning this clone: The antigen remains unidentified.

Findings of the study overall: Determination of antigen specificity was not performed for the expanded peripheral T cells.

Repertoires were generated with immunoSEQ multiplex PCR, while TCRdb's copy carries only in-frame clones and drops some. This table holds under 60,000 clones, about 87% found once. The specimen was CD4+ or CD8+ T cells sorted from blood, collected in a trial of the OX40 agonist ivuxolimab. The rearrangement uses TRBV7-9 and TRBJ2-4, with 7 bases fitting TRBD1. This sequence was found in an adult with an advanced solid tumor such as melanoma, head and neck, liver or kidney cancer. CDR3 in amino acids: CASSLLTEQGDIQYF. DNA for the CDR3: TGTGCCAGCAGCTTACTAACCGAGCAGGGGGACATTCAGTACTTC.